This T cell receptor (beta chain) was sequenced during a study of blood T cell repertoires in COVID-19. Per the study methods: Estimated nucleated cell counts came from reference gene primer amplification. Method: immunoSEQ multiplex PCR; TCRdb's copy keeps in-frame clones and lacks some. For V, J and clone size, that table is used; D and trimming come from the DNA. This sample has about 210,000 clones, with 85% found just once. V shed 3 bases and J 7 bases; nucleotides not matched to a gene: 6. Germline CDR1 and CDR2: SGHRS and YFSETQ. The CDR3 has 14 amino acids. This chain connects TRBV5-1 to TRBJ1-5, with TRBD1 matching 8 bases. Input material: peripheral blood. The clonotype was recovered from a man in his sixties with COVID-19, enrolled during active disease. In DNA, the CDR3 is TGCGCCAGCAGCTATACAGGGGGAGGACAGCCCCAGCATTTT. It is translated as CASSYTGGGQPQHF. Variable domain in full (rest from reference TRBV5-1 and TRBJ1-5): KAGVTQTPRYLIKTRGQQVTLSCSPISGHRSVSWYQQTPGQGLQFLFEYFSETQRNKGNFPGRFSGRQFSNSRSEMNVSTLELGDSALYLCASSYTGGGQPQHFGDGTRLSIL.